This T cell receptor beta chain was sequenced for a study of blood T cell repertoires in COVID-19. The cohort comprised adults aged 18 to 89 years residing in around 25 US areas. The protocol was immunoSEQ multiplex PCR, while the TCRdb copy is restricted to in-frame clones and leaves out a portion. The sample shows about 140,000 clones, nearly 80% of them seen only once. This TCR derives from a woman between 45 and 65 years old who had recovered from COVID-19. The sample was PBMCs or T cells enriched from blood (not recorded which).

The CDR3 here is CASSLSEDQPQHF. The CDR3 DNA follows: TGTGCCAGCAGCTTGTCGGAGGATCAGCCCCAGCATTTT. The gene calls are TRBV11-2 and TRBJ1-5; no clear D. This CDR3 spans 13 amino acids. The germline gives CDR1 SGHAT, CDR2 FQNNGV. Trimming took off 3 bases at V and 5 bases at J, with 8 bases between the two ends.